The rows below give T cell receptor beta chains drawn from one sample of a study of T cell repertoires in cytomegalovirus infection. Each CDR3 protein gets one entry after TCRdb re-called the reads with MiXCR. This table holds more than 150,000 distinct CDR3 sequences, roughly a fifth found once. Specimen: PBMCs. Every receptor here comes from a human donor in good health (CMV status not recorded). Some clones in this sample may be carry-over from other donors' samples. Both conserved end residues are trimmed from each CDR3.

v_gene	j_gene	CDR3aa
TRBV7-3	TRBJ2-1	ASSLRGGQYNEQF
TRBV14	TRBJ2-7	ASSHRGGGSEQY
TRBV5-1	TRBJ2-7	ASSLATGSYEQY
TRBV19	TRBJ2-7	ASSPGTFGAYEQY
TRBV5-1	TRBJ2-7	ASSLSGTYEQY
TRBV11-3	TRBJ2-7	ASSLFPYYEQY
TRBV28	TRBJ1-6	ASSIPPNLTGGVSPLH
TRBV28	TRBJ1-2	ASSSRSWGAGGYT
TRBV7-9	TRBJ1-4	ASSLSGEKLF
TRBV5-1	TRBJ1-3	ASSQLPSGNTIY
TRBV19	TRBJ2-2	ASSMASGSSGELF
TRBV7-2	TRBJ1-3	ASSPQGTNTIY
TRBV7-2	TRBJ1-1	ASSLGTVNTEAF
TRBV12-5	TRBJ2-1	ASGPSGGGSYNEQF
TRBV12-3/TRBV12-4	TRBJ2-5	ASSSSGRIKTQY
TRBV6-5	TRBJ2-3	ASSYVAGGSDTQY
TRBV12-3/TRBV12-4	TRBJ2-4	ASSLWDTGRVFY
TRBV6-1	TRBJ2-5	ASSEATSGIQETQY
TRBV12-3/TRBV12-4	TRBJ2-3	ASNLGLAEHTQY
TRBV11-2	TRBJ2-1	ASSPFSGRLNEQF
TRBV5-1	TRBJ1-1	ASSPTGGRNTEAF
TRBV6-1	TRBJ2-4	ASSGGPGAKNIQY
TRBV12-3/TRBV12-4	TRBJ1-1	ASRLGGTLEAF
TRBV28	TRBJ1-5	ASSAILTQPQH
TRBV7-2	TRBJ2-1	ASSLHQLSSYNEQF
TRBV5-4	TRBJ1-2	ASIPRGANYGYT
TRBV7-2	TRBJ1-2	ASSPIGGANYGYT
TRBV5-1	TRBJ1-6	ASSPAGTNSPLH
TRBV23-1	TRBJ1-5	ASSQTKGCNQPQH
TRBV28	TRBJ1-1	ASSSGKRRAF
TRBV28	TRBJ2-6	ASIGGANVLS
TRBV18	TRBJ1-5	ASSPRVRGHDSNQPQH
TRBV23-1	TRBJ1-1	ASRKTAGVTEAF
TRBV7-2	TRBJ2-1	ASSLNFRDEQF
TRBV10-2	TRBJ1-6	ASSESAESSYNSPLH
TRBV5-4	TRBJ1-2	ASSSASGPGYT
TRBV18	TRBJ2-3	ASSPLAGAETDTQY
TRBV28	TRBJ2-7	ASSFPSSQGTRLEANEQY
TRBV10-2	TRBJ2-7	ASSVKRGRSYEQY
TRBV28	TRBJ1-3	ATSTDRSGKGNTIY
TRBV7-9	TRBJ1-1	ASSLAPGSEWNTEAF
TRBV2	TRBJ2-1	ASTAPGLAGGLYNEQF
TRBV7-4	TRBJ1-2	AINRQAPYGYT
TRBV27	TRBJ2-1	ASSPEGVLTYNEQF
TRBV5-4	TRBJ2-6	ASSLSARATGANVLT
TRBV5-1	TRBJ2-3	ASAELLGGSTDTQY
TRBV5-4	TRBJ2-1	ASSKTSSGEQF
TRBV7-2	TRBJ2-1	ASSAGRGNEQF
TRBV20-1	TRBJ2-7	SASGAHPSSYEQY
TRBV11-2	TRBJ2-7	ASSPRAGQAYEQY